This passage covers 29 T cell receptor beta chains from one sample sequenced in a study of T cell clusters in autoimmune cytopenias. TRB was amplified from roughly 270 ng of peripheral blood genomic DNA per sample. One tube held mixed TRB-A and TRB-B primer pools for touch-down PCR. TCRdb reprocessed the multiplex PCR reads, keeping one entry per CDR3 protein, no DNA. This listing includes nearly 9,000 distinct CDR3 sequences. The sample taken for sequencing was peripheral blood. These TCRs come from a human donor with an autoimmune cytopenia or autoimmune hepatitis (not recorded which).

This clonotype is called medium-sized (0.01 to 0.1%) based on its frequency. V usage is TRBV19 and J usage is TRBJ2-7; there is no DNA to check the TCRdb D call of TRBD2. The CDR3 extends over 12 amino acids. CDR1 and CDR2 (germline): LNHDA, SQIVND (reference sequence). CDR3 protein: CASSPRRYEQYF.

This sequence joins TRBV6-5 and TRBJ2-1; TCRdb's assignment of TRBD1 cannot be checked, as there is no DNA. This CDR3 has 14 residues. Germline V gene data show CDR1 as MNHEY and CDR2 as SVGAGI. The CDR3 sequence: CASSYPGQDKEQFF.

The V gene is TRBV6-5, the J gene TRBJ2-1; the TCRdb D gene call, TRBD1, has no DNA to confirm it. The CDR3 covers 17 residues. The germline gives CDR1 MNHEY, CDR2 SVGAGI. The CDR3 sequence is CASSYSPATGLYNEQFF.

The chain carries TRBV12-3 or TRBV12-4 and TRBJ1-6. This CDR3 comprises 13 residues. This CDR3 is CASSLTRNSPLHF.

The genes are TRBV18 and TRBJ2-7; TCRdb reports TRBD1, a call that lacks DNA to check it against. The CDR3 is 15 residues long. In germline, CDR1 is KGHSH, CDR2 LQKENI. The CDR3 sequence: CASSPGQAHSYEQYF.

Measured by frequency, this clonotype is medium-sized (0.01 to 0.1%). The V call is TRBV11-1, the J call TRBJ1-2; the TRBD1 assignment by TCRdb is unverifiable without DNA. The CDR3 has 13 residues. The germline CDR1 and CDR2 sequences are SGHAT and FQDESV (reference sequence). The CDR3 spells CASSPQTGIGYTF.

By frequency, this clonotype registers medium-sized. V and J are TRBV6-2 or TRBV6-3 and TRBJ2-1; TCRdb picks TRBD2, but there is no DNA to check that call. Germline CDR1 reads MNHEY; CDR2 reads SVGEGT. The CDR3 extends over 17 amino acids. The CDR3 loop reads CASSWRTSGGPHNEQFF.

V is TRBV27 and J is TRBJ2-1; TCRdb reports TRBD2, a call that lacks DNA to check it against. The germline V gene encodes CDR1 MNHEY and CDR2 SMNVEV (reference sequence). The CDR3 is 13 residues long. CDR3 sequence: CASSPPGAGTKFF.

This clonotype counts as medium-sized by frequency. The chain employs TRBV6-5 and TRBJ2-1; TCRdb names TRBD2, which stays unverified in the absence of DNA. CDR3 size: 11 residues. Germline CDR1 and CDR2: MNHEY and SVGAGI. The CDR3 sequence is CASSYGLGQFF.

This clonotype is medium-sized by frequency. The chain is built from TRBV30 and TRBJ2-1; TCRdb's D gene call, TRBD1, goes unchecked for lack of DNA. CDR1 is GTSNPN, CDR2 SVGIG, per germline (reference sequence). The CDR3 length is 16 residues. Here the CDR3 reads CAWSGWWGTVGNEQFF. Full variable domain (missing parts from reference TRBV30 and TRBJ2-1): SQTIHQWPATLVQPVGSPLSLECTVEGTSNPNLYWYRQAAGRGLQLLFYSVGIGQISSEVPQNLSASRPQDRQFILSSKKLLLSDSGFYLCAWSGWWGTVGNEQFFGPGTRLTVL.

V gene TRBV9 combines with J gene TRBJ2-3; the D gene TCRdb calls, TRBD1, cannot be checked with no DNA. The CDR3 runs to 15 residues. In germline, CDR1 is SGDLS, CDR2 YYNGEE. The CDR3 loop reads CASSAWDRSSDTQYF.

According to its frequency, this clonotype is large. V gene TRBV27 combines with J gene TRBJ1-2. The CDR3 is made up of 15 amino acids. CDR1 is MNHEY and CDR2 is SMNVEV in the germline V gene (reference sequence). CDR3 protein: CASSVTGAAYYGYTF.

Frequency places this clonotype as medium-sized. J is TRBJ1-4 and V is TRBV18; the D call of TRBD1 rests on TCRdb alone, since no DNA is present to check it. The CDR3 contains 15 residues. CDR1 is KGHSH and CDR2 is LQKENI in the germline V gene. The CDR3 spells CASSLSTGSNEKLFF.

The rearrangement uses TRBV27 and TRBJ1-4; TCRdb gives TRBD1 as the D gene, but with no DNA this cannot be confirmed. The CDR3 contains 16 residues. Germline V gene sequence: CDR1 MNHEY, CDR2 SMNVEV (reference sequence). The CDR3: CASRKGVTGNNEKLFF.

The CDR3: CSARASGRYEQYF. V usage is TRBV20-1 and J usage is TRBJ2-7; TCRdb names TRBD2, which stays unverified in the absence of DNA. CDR1 is DFQATT and CDR2 is SNEGSKA in the germline V gene (reference sequence). The CDR3 totals 13 residues.

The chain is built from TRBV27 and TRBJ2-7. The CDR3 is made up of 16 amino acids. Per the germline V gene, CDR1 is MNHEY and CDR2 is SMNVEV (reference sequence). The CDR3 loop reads CASSSSIRTPSYEQYF.

The CDR3 loop reads CASSDSGLAGDKRQFF. This chain joins TRBV6-4 and TRBJ2-1; checking the TCRdb D call of TRBD2 is not possible without DNA. The CDR3 sequence is 16 residues long. CDR1 MRHNA and CDR2 SNTAGT come from the germline V gene.

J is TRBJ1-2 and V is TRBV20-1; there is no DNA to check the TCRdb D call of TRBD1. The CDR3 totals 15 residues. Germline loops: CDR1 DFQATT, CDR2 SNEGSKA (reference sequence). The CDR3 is CSARAMRTGADGYTF.

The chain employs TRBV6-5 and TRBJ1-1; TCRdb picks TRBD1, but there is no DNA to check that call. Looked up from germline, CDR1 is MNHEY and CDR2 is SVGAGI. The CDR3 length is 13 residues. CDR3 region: CASSRQEDTEAFF.

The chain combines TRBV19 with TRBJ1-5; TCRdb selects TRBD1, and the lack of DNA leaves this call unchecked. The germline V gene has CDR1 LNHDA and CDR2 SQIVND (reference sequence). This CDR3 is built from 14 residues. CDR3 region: CASRLGHSNQPQHF.

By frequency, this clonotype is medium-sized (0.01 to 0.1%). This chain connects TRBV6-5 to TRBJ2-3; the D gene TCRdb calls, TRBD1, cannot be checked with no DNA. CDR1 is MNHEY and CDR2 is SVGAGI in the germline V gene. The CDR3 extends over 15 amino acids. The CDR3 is CASLRRQGGTDTQYF.

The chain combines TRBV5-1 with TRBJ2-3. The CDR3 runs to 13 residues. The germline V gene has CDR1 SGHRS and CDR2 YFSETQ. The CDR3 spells CASSSSNTDTQYF.

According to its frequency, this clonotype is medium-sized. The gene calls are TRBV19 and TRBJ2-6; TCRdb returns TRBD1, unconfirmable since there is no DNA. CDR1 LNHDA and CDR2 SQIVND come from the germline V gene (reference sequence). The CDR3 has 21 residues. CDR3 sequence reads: CASSIPLHTQGRSSGANVLTF.

CDR3 in amino acids: CASSLWPSGSSDTQYF. This chain uses TRBV7-6 with TRBJ2-3; TCRdb's D gene call, TRBD2, goes unchecked for lack of DNA. This CDR3 has 16 residues. CDR1 and CDR2 from the germline V gene are SGHVS and FNYEAQ.

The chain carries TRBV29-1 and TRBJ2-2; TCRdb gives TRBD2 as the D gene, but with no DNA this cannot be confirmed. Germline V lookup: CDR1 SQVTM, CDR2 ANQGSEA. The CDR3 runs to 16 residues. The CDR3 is CSVSSGRASCTGELFF.

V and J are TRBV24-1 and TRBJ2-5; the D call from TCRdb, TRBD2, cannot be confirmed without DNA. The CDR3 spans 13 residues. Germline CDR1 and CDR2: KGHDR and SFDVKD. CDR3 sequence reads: CAISRDVEETQYF.

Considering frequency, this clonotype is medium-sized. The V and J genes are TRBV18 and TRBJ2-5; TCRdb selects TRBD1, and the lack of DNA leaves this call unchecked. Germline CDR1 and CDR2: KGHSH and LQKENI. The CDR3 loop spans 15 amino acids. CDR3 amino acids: CASSPPGQGHETQYF.

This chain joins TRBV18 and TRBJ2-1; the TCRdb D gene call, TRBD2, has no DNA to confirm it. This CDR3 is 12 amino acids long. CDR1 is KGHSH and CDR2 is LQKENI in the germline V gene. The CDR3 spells CASSALAEEQFF.

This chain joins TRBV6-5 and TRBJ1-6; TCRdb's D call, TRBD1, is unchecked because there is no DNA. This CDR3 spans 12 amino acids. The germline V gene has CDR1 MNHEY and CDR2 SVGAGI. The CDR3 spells CASWGGDSPLHF.